The clone carrying this T cell receptor (beta chain) was observed once. This CDR3 comprises 14 residues. Trimming cost V 5 bases and J 5 bases, with 10 bases left between them. Germline V gene data show CDR1 as SGHTA and CDR2 as FQGNSA. The record originates from a study of blood T cell repertoires in COVID-19. Study background: Collection of acute and convalescent COVID-19 samples took place in the United States, Italy and Spain. T cells, B-cell-depleted T cells, or PBMCs provided the cDNA or gDNA that served as material.

In the authors' methods: Reference gene primer amplification gave nucleated cell count estimates. Libraries were prepared by immunoSEQ multiplex PCR; TCRdb keeps only in-frame clonotypes and omits some of them. V, J and clone size were drawn from that table, and D and trimming were deduced from the DNA. The sample holds around 270,000 clones, approximately 86% seen once. The chain combines TRBV7-2 with TRBJ1-6, with D possibly being TRBD1 (5 bases). The sequence derives from a middle-aged man who had recovered from COVID-19. The sequenced sample consisted of peripheral blood. CDR3 nucleotides: TGTGCCAGCAGCCACGGGGGAAATAATTCACCCCTCCACTTT. Protein product: CASSHGGNNSPLHF. Using reference TRBV7-2 and TRBJ1-6 for the parts outside the CDR3, the full variable domain is GAGVSQSPSNKVTEKGKDVELRCDPISGHTALYWYRQSLGQGLEFLIYFQGNSAPDKSGLPSDRFSAERTGGSVSTLTIQRTQQEDSAVYLCASSHGGNNSPLHFGNGTRLTVT.